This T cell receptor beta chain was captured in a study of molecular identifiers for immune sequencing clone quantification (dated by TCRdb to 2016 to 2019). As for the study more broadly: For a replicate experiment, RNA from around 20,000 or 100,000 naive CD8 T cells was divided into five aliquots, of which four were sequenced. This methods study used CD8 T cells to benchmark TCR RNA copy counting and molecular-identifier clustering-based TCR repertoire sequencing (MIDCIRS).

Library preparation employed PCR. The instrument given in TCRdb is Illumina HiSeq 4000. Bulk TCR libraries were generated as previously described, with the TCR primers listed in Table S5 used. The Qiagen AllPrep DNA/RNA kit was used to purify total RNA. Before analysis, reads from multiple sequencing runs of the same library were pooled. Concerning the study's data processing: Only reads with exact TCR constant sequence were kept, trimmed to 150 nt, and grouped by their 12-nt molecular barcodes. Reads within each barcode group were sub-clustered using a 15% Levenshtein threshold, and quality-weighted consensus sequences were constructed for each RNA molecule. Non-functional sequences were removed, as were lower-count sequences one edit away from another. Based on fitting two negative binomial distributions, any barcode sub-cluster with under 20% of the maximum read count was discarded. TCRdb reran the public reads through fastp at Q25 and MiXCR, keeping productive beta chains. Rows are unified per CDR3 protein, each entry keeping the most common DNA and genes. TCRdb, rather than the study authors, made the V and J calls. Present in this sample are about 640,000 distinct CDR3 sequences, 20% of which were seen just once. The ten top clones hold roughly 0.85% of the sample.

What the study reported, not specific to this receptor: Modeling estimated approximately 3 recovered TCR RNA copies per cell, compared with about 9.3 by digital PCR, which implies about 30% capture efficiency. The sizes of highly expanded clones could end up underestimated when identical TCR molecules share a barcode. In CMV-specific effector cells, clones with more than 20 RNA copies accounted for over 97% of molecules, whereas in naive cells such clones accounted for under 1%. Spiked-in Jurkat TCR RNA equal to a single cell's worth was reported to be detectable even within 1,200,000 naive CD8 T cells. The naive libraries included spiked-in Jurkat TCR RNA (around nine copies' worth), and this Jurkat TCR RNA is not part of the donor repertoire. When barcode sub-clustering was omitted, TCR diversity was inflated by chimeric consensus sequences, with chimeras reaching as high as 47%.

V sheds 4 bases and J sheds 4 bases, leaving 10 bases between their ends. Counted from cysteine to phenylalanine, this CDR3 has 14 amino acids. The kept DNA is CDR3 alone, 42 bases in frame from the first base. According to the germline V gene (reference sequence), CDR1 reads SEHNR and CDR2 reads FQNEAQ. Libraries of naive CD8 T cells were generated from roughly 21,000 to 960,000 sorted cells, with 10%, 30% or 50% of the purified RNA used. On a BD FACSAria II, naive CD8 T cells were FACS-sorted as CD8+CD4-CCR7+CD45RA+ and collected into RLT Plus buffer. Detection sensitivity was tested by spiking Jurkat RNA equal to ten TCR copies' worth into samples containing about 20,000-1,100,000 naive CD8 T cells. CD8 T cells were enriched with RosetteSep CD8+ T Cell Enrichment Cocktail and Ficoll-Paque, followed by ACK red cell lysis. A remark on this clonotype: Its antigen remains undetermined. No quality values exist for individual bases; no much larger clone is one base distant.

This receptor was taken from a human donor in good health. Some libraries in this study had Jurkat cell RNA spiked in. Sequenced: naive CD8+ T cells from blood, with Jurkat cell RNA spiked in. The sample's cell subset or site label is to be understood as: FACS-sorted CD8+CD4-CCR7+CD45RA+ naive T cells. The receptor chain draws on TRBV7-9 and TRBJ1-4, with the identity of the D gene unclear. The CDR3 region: CASSSTPINEKLFF. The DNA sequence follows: TGTGCCAGCAGCTCAACCCCAATTAATGAAAAACTGTTTTTT.